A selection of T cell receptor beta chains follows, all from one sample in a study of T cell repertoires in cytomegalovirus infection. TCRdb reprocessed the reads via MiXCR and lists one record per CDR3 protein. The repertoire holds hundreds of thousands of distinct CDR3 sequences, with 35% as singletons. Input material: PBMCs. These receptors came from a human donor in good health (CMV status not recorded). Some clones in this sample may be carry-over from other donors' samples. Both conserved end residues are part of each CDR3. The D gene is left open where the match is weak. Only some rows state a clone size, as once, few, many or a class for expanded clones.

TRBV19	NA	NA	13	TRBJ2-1	CASSVDWDNEQFF	TGTGCCAGTAGCGTAGACTGGGACAATGAGCAGTTCTTC
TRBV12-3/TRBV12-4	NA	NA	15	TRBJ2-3	CASSPGLGASDTQYF	TGTGCCAGCAGCCCGGGACTCGGAGCTTCAGATACGCAGTATTTT
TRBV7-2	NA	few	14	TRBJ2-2	CASSLDRRTGELFF	TGTGCCAGCAGCTTAGATCGACGCACCGGGGAGCTGTTTTTT
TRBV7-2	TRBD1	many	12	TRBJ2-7	CASSLEPGQGYF	TGTGCCAGCAGCCTAGAACCGGGACAGGGGTACTTC
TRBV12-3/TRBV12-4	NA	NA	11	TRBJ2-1	CASRKELEQFF	TGTGCCAGCAGGAAGGAATTGGAGCAGTTCTTC
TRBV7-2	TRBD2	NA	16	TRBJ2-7	CASSLGGGLAVYEQYF	TGTGCCAGCAGCTTAGGGGGTGGGCTAGCGGTCTACGAGCAGTACTTC
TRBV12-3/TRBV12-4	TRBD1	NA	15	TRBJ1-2	CASSFRDRASFGYTF	TGTGCCAGCAGTTTCCGGGACAGGGCTTCTTTCGGCTACACCTTC
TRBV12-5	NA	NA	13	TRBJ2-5	CASGLRTSETQYF	TGTGCTAGTGGTTTGCGGACTTCAGAGACCCAGTACTTC
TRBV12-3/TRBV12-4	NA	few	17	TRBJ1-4	CASSLRGGGTTNEKLFF	TGTGCCAGCAGTTTACGGGGGGGGGGGACAACTAATGAAAAACTGTTTTTT
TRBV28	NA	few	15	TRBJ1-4	CASRMWAGTNEKLFF	TGTGCCAGCAGAATGTGGGCGGGTACTAATGAAAAACTGTTTTTT